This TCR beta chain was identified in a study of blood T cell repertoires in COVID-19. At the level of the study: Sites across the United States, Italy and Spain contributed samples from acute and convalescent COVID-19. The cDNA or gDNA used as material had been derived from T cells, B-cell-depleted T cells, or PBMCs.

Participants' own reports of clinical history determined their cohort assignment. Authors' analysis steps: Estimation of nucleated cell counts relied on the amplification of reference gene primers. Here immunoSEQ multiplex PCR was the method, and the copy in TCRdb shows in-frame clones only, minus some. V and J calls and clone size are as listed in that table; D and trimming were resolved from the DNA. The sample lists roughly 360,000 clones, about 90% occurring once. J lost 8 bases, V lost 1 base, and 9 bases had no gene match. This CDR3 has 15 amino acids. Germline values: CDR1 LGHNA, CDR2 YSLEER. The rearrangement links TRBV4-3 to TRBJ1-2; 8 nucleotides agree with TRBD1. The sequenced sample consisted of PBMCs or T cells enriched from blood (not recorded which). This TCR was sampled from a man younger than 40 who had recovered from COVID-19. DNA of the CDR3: TGCGCCAGCAGCCAAGGGGGCAGGGGGCAGGGGGGCTACACCTTC. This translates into CASSQGGRGQGGYTF.